A single sample is the source of the 9 T cell receptor beta chains below, sequenced in a study of OX40 agonist ivuxolimab in advanced cancers. Library creation used the immunoSEQ multiplex PCR assay. The clones in this table, taken by TCRdb from immuneACCESS, are in-frame only. Not every clone is retained; where verified, under half of the shortfall comes from an unresolved V gene, and the cause of the rest is unknown. For this sample the table gives some 86,000 clones, of which approximately 85% were detected only once. 3% to 4.5% of the sample is in the top ten clones. The sample here was CD4+ or CD8+ T cells sorted from blood, taken in a trial of the OX40 agonist ivuxolimab. Receptor source: an adult with an advanced solid tumor such as melanoma, head and neck, liver or kidney cancer.

The genes are TRBV28 and TRBJ2-1; TRBD2 aligns across 9 bases. There are 14 residues in the CDR3. V lost 3 bases to trimming and J lost 6 bases; unmatched junction nucleotides: 3. From germline, CDR1 is MDHEN and CDR2 SYDVKM. CDR3 nucleotide sequence: TGTGCCAGCAGTTTGGCGGGAGGGTCCAATGAGCAGTTCTTC. Amino acids: CASSLAGGSNEQFF.

This chain links TRBV7-6 with TRBJ2-1; TRBD2 is a possible D gene (6 bases). CDR1 and CDR2 from the germline V gene are SGHVS and FNYEAQ. V was shortened by 2 bases and J by 10 bases, with 15 bases between the two germline ends. The length of the CDR3 is 14 residues. The CDR3 DNA follows: TGTGCCAGCAGCTTAATAGGGACTGGCGGAGAGCAGTTCTTC. This encodes CASSLIGTGGEQFF.

The chain recombines TRBV7-3 with TRBJ1-5, with D hard to call. Trimming shortened V by 5 bases and J by 11 bases, and 13 bases separated the two germline ends. CDR1 and CDR2 from the germline V gene are SGHTA and FQGTGA. The CDR3 is 12 residues long. In DNA, the CDR3 is TGTGCCAGCAGCGTAGACACCCGGGCCCAGCATTTT. Protein: CASSVDTRAQHF.

This sequence joins TRBV6-6 and TRBJ2-1; D is possibly TRBD2 (5 bases). The germline V and J ends were trimmed by 2 bases and 0 bases, with 11 bases remaining between them. The CDR3 spans 16 residues. Germline CDR1 and CDR2: MNHNY and SVGAGI (reference sequence). The CDR3: CASSYSGRSSYNEQFF. CDR3 DNA sequence: TGTGCCAGCAGTTACAGCGGTCGGAGCTCCTACAATGAGCAGTTCTTC.

CDR3 sequence (DNA): TGCGCCAGCAGCTTGGGACTAGCCGGCGGGGAGCTGTTTTTT. Its translation is CASSLGLAGGELFF. V usage is TRBV5-1 and J usage is TRBJ2-2, with 7 bases aligning to TRBD2. CDR1 and CDR2 (germline): SGHRS, YFSETQ. Trimming cost V 0 bases and J 7 bases; bases outside gene matches: 3. The CDR3 has 14 amino acids.

The sample holds one count of this clone. The rearrangement links TRBV7-9 to TRBJ2-7; 10 bases fit TRBD1. The germline CDR1 and CDR2 sequences are SEHNR and FQNEAQ (reference sequence). The J segment lost 4 bases and the V segment lost 5 bases, leaving 8 bases of the junction unmatched. This CDR3 is built from 15 residues. This CDR3 reads CASSPRDRGLYEQYF. Here the CDR3 DNA reads TGTGCCAGCAGCCCGAGGGACAGGGGATTGTACGAGCAGTACTTC.

The chain carries TRBV19 and TRBJ2-7; 11 positions agree with TRBD2. The V segment lost 6 bases and the J segment 4 bases; nucleotides outside the gene matches: 5. The V gene's germline CDR1 is LNHDA and CDR2 SQIVND (reference sequence). This CDR3 region has 14 residues. The CDR3 region has the DNA TGTGCCAGTAGCGCGGGACTAGCGGAGTACGAGCAGTACTTC. Protein: CASSAGLAEYEQYF.

This chain uses TRBV6-5 with TRBJ1-5; D is undetermined. The V gene lost 5 bases and the J gene lost 0 bases, with 8 bases spanning the gap. Germline V gene lookup returns CDR1 MNHEY and CDR2 SVGAGI. The CDR3 runs to 14 residues. Here the CDR3 reads CASSIRDSNQPQHF. In DNA, the CDR3 is TGTGCCAGCAGTATACGGGATAGCAATCAGCCCCAGCATTTT.

The chain is built from TRBV4-3 and TRBJ2-7; no clear D gene. The CDR3 is 13 residues long. Between the trimmed V and J ends, which lost 0 bases and 5 bases, there was a span of 8 bases. CDR1 is LGHNA and CDR2 is YSLEER in the germline V gene. The CDR3 sequence is CASSQDLRHEQYF. The DNA for the CDR3 is TGCGCCAGCAGCCAAGATTTAAGGCACGAGCAGTACTTC.